What follows are 22 T cell receptor beta chains derived from one specimen sequenced in a study of molecular identifiers for immune sequencing clone quantification. Each CDR3 protein is one row after TCRdb ran MiXCR on the PCR reads. The table records approximately 630,000 distinct CDR3 sequences, 25% of them present only once. Sequencing was done on a sample of naive CD8+ T cells from blood, with Jurkat cell RNA spiked in. Subset indicated: FACS-sorted CD8+CD4-CCR7+CD45RA+ naive T cells. All receptors come from a human donor in good health. Some libraries in this study had Jurkat cell RNA spiked in.

This clonotype was seen a handful of times. The chain employs TRBV6-5 and TRBJ2-7; either TRBD1 or TRBD2 may fit D (6 bases each). Trimming cost V 6 bases and J 1 base, with 16 bases left between them. The CDR3 contains 15 residues. Germline V lookup: CDR1 MNHEY, CDR2 SVGAGI. The CDR3 DNA follows: TGTGCCAGCAGAGACGGGTGGGGGGCTTCCTACGAGCAGTACTTC. This translates into CASRDGWGASYEQYF.

As for this clonotype: A much larger clone lies one base from this, so it may be a read error. The V and J genes are TRBV5-1 and TRBJ2-2; D might be TRBD1 or TRBD2, each matching 5 bases. This CDR3 is 14 amino acids long. Germline lookup yields CDR1 SGHRS and CDR2 YFSETQ. The CDR3 coding sequence is TGCGCCAGCAGTTCCTCAAAGAACACCGGGGCGCTGTTTTTT. Translation: CASSSSKNTGALFF.

This clonotype has more than one count but fewer than ten. This chain joins TRBV5-1 and TRBJ2-2; D unclear. Germline loops: CDR1 SGHRS, CDR2 YFSETQ. The CDR3 runs 13 residues. The V and J ends lost 5 bases and 0 bases respectively, with 5 bases between them. The CDR3 sequence: CASRDPNTGELFF. CDR3 DNA: TGCGCCAGCAGAGATCCGAACACCGGGGAGCTGTTTTTT.

The rearrangement joins TRBV4-1 to TRBJ2-7; 7 bases map to TRBD1. CDR3 length: 15 amino acids. Germline-derived CDR1 and CDR2 are MGHRA and YSYEKL. With V trimmed by 4 bases and J by 0 bases, 6 bases remained unmatched. CDR3 protein: CASSLGTERSYEQYF. The CDR3 region has the DNA TGCGCCAGCAGCCTCGGGACAGAGCGCTCCTACGAGCAGTACTTC.

This clonotype occurred a few times. The chain carries TRBV5-4 and TRBJ2-2, with 9 bases matching TRBD2. The trim removed 5 bases at V and 6 bases at J, leaving 8 bases unmatched. The CDR3 is 15 amino acids. Germline loops: CDR1 SGHNT, CDR2 YYREEE (reference sequence). The CDR3 DNA is TGTGCCAGCAGACGTAGCGGGAGAGACCCCGGGGAGCTGTTTTTT. Translation: CASRRSGRDPGELFF.

This clonotype was seen at least ten times. The chain employs TRBV4-1 and TRBJ2-7; no clear D gene. Germline CDR1 MGHRA, CDR2 YSYEKL. The CDR3 covers 14 residues. Between the trimmed V and J ends, which lost 5 bases and 3 bases, there was a span of 14 bases. In DNA form, the CDR3 reads TGCGCCAGCAGCTTAAGGACCGCCGACTACGAGCAGTACTTC. Translating it yields CASSLRTADYEQYF.

The chain employs TRBV20-1 and TRBJ1-5; TRBD1 is a possible D gene (6 bases). The V and J ends lost 3 bases and 7 bases respectively, with 22 bases between them. This CDR3 spans 16 amino acids. Germline V lookup: CDR1 DFQATT, CDR2 SNEGSKA (reference sequence). The CDR3 is CSASEGGLRGEQPQHF. CDR3 nucleotide sequence: TGCAGTGCTAGCGAGGGGGGCCTTAGGGGTGAACAGCCCCAGCATTTT.

This clonotype was detected a few times. A much bigger clone sits one base away, suggesting this may be a read error. The V and J genes are TRBV7-9 and TRBJ1-1; D is unclear. Germline CDR1 and CDR2: SEHNR and FQNEAQ (reference sequence). CDR3 length: 11 amino acids. The CDR3 sequence: CASSLVVEALF. DNA of the CDR3: TGTGCCAGCAGCCTAGTGGTTGAAGCTTTATTT. Full variable domain (remainder filled in from reference TRBV7-9 and TRBJ1-1): DTGVSQNPRHKITKRGQNVTFRCDPISEHNRLYWYRQTLGQGPEFLTYFQNEAQLEKSRLLSDRFSAERPKGSFSTLEIQRTEQGDSAMYLCASSLVVEALFGQGTRLTVV.

This clonotype was observed a handful of times. The chain carries TRBV20-1 and TRBJ2-2; D gene ambiguous. Trimming stripped 0 bases from V and 6 bases from J, with 5 bases between. Germline values: CDR1 DFQATT, CDR2 SNEGSKA (reference sequence). The CDR3 runs 12 residues. The CDR3 DNA sequence: TGCAGTGCTAGAGATCAACCCGGGGAGCTGTTTTTT. Its protein is CSARDQPGELFF.

This clonotype has just a few counts. CDR3 residues: CASSISTPGEQYF. CDR3 DNA: TGTGCCAGTAGTATTTCGACACCGGGCGAGCAGTACTTC. This chain connects TRBV19 to TRBJ2-7; no definite D call. Germline CDR1 is LNHDA and CDR2 is SQIVND (reference sequence). This CDR3 is built from 13 residues. The V end was cut by 3 bases, the J end by 6 bases, with 12 bases between.

This clonotype was recorded many times. The chain carries TRBV6-5 and TRBJ2-2; a weak D match, TRBD1 (6 bases). V lost 2 bases and J 1 base, leaving 8 bases between the germline ends. The CDR3 sequence is 15 residues long. Per the germline V gene, CDR1 is MNHEY and CDR2 is SVGAGI. The CDR3 loop reads CASSYQGMNTGELFF. CDR3 sequence (DNA): TGTGCCAGCAGTTACCAGGGGATGAACACCGGGGAGCTGTTTTTT.

This rearrangement joins TRBV27 to TRBJ2-7, with no clear D. The CDR3 length is 15 residues. V was cut by 0 bases and J by 3 bases, with 12 bases left in between. Germline V gives CDR1 MNHEY, CDR2 SMNVEV (reference sequence). CDR3 nucleotides: TGTGCCAGCAGTTTATCAGCACAGACCTTCTACGAGCAGTACTTC. Its protein is CASSLSAQTFYEQYF.

The chain couples TRBV7-9 to TRBJ2-5; D is perhaps TRBD1 (6 bases). Germline CDR1 and CDR2: SEHNR and FQNEAQ (reference sequence). The CDR3 consists of 16 residues. V was shortened by 1 base and J by 5 bases, with 17 bases between the two germline ends. The CDR3 loop reads CASSLVGRGELETQYF. The CDR3 bases are TGTGCCAGCAGCTTAGTCGGCAGGGGAGAGTTGGAGACCCAGTACTTC.

The chain carries TRBV19 and TRBJ2-7, with no clear D. The V gene lost 1 base and the J gene lost 3 bases, with 7 bases spanning the gap. The CDR3 loop spans 13 amino acids. Germline values: CDR1 LNHDA, CDR2 SQIVND (reference sequence). The CDR3 region is CASSIASYYEQYF. CDR3 in DNA: TGTGCCAGTAGTATAGCCTCATACTACGAGCAGTACTTC. The full variable domain, rest sourced from reference TRBV19 and TRBJ2-7, is DGGITQSPKYLFRKEGQNVTLSCEQNLNHDAMYWYRQDPGQGLRLIYYSQIVNDFQKGDIAEGYSVSREKKESFPLTVTSAQKNPTAFYLCASSIASYYEQYFGPGTRLTVT.

V usage is TRBV27 and J usage is TRBJ2-7; TRBD2 matches 13 bases. The germline V gene encodes CDR1 MNHEY and CDR2 SMNVEV (reference sequence). V gave up 4 bases and J gave up 5 bases; unmatched junction bases: 5. This CDR3 region has 15 residues. This chain's CDR3 is CASSWTSGSFDEQYF. In nucleotides, the CDR3 is TGTGCCAGCAGTTGGACTAGCGGGAGCTTCGACGAGCAGTACTTC.

Ten or more counts support this clonotype. The chain is built from TRBV23-1 and TRBJ2-5, with D perhaps TRBD1 (5 bases). TRBV23-1 is known as an ORF, though its function is uncertain. With 7 bases removed from V and 1 base from J, the gap between germline ends came to 10 bases. CDR3 length: 13 residues. The CDR3 loop is CASNRQCQETQYF. As DNA, the CDR3 is TGCGCCAGCAATAGACAGTGCCAAGAGACCCAGTACTTC.

V gene TRBV27 combines with J gene TRBJ1-4, with a weak D call TRBD1 (5 bases). CDR3 length: 15 amino acids. The germline gives CDR1 MNHEY, CDR2 SMNVEV (reference sequence). Deletions cut 4 bases from V and 5 bases from J, with 14 bases between. This CDR3 reads CASSSLGRGNEKLFF. CDR3 nucleotides: TGTGCCAGCAGTTCCCTGGGACGGGGCAATGAAAAACTGTTTTTT.

Regarding this clonotype: A much larger clone differs from this one at a single base, so this may be a read error. In nucleotides, the CDR3 is TGCAGTGCCGGGGGACTAGCAGAAACCTACGAGCAGTACTTC. Its translation: CSAGGLAETYEQYF. The rearrangement uses TRBV20-1 and TRBJ2-7, with 9 bases fitting TRBD2. The germline CDR1 and CDR2 sequences are DFQATT and SNEGSKA (reference sequence). The V and J ends lost 6 bases and 2 bases, in that order; junction bases with no gene match: 8. The CDR3 covers 14 residues.

This clonotype occurred a few times. This sequence joins TRBV12-3 or TRBV12-4 and TRBJ2-7; D perhaps matches TRBD1 (5 bases). The CDR3 runs 14 residues. The ends were cut back, 5 bases at V and 2 bases at J, with 13 bases in the middle. Written as DNA, the CDR3 is TGTGCCAGCAGTAGCCGACAGAATCCCTACGAGCAGTACTTC. Its translation: CASSSRQNPYEQYF.

The rearrangement joins TRBV5-6 to TRBJ2-7; the match to TRBD2 covers 10 bases. CDR1 and CDR2 from the germline V gene are SGHDT and YYEEEE. After removal of 2 bases from V and 2 bases from J, the junction contained 4 bases not matched to a gene. The CDR3 length is 15 residues. CDR3 bases: TGTGCCAGCAGCTTTCTAGCGGGAGCCACCTACGAGCAGTACTTC. Its protein product is CASSFLAGATYEQYF.

This sequence joins TRBV4-3 and TRBJ2-1; 10 nucleotides line up with TRBD2. Germline CDR1 and CDR2: LGHNA and YSLEER. J gave up 4 bases and V 0 bases, and 9 bases lay outside the gene matches. The CDR3 spans 18 residues. Written as DNA, the CDR3 is TGCGCCAGCAGCCAAGATTCGCGACTAGCGGGTTCATACAATGAGCAGTTCTTC. Translation: CASSQDSRLAGSYNEQFF.

This clonotype was seen repeatedly, ten times or more. V gene TRBV6-5 combines with J gene TRBJ2-7, with a weak D call TRBD2 (6 bases). CDR3 length equals 14 residues. Germline assignment: CDR1 MNHEY and CDR2 SVGAGI. V lost 4 bases and J lost 0, with 10 bases in between. The CDR3 loop reads CASSWGDYSYEQYF. CDR3 DNA sequence: TGTGCCAGCAGTTGGGGGGATTACTCCTACGAGCAGTACTTC.